The rows below give T cell receptor beta chains drawn from one sample of a study of blood T cell repertoires in COVID-19. Clones were read by immunoSEQ multiplex PCR, and TCRdb kept only the in-frame ones, dropping some. In the table there are approximately 200,000 clones, around nine tenths of which are singletons. The sequencing sample was made of peripheral blood. These receptors were taken from a man aged 55 to 70 who had recovered from COVID-19. CDR3s leave out the opening cysteine and the closing phenylalanine or tryptophan. The order of the fields is CDR3 protein, V gene, clone size, CDR3 length. Only some rows state a clone size, as once, few, many or a class for expanded clones.

cdr3_aa: ASSLARTAEAF
v_call: TRBV7-9
clone_size: once
cdr3_length: 11

cdr3_aa: ASSILAGEYGYT
v_call: TRBV19
clone_size: .
cdr3_length: 12

cdr3_aa: ASSAGGETTEAF
v_call: TRBV19
clone_size: .
cdr3_length: 12

cdr3_aa: ASSDPQGPGGRTEAF
v_call: TRBV6-2/TRBV6-3
clone_size: .
cdr3_length: 15

cdr3_aa: SVAMNTEAF
v_call: TRBV29-1
clone_size: .
cdr3_length: 9

cdr3_aa: ASSPGQGAPGNQPQH
v_call: TRBV19
clone_size: .
cdr3_length: 15

cdr3_aa: ASSVSQRSGMGNNEQF
v_call: TRBV9
clone_size: .
cdr3_length: 16

cdr3_aa: ASSFHRAEQEQY
v_call: TRBV5-1
clone_size: few
cdr3_length: 12

cdr3_aa: ASSLGLAGVPYNEQF
v_call: TRBV5-1
clone_size: .
cdr3_length: 15

cdr3_aa: AWEKAWGGLF
v_call: TRBV30
clone_size: few
cdr3_length: 10

cdr3_aa: ASICPWTRIYEQY
v_call: TRBV11-3
clone_size: once
cdr3_length: 13

cdr3_aa: ASSPQGNGLGYT
v_call: TRBV7-9
clone_size: .
cdr3_length: 12

cdr3_aa: SAGQGSYEQY
v_call: TRBV29-1
clone_size: .
cdr3_length: 10

cdr3_aa: ASSLTSGSSYEQY
v_call: TRBV27
clone_size: .
cdr3_length: 13

cdr3_aa: ASSQVRGASYEQY
v_call: TRBV4-3
clone_size: .
cdr3_length: 13

cdr3_aa: ASSPSGWDTEKLF
v_call: TRBV28
clone_size: .
cdr3_length: 13

cdr3_aa: AISESLGEGEQF
v_call: TRBV10-3
clone_size: .
cdr3_length: 12

cdr3_aa: ASSTRTSGPPAHYNEQF
v_call: TRBV7-3
clone_size: .
cdr3_length: 17

cdr3_aa: ASRKGTGGIGELF
v_call: TRBV2
clone_size: .
cdr3_length: 13

cdr3_aa: ASSSGTFFPEAF
v_call: TRBV9
clone_size: once
cdr3_length: 12

cdr3_aa: ASSQGSGTAPYGYT
v_call: TRBV4-3
clone_size: .
cdr3_length: 14

cdr3_aa: ASSLTANTEAF
v_call: TRBV5-4
clone_size: .
cdr3_length: 11

cdr3_aa: ASSLDSSNTEAF
v_call: TRBV5-1
clone_size: once
cdr3_length: 12

cdr3_aa: ASSESTGGNYGYT
v_call: TRBV6-1
clone_size: .
cdr3_length: 13

cdr3_aa: ASSLSFGTGSYEQY
v_call: TRBV5-1
clone_size: .
cdr3_length: 14

cdr3_aa: AFTSGTYEQY
v_call: TRBV30
clone_size: .
cdr3_length: 10

cdr3_aa: ASKASGNSGELF
v_call: TRBV27
clone_size: .
cdr3_length: 12

cdr3_aa: ASSQLSGYNEQF
v_call: TRBV3-1/TRBV3-2
clone_size: .
cdr3_length: 12

cdr3_aa: ASSSRQGLQETQY
v_call: TRBV7-2
clone_size: once
cdr3_length: 13

cdr3_aa: ATSEEAETQY
v_call: TRBV24-1
clone_size: few
cdr3_length: 10

cdr3_aa: ASSPPPSGGVGEQF
v_call: TRBV6-4
clone_size: .
cdr3_length: 14

cdr3_aa: ASSNRTGGNYEQY
v_call: TRBV7-3
clone_size: .
cdr3_length: 13

cdr3_aa: ASSQVLAGVDNEQF
v_call: TRBV3-1/TRBV3-2
clone_size: .
cdr3_length: 14

cdr3_aa: ASSLWRDAKNIQY
v_call: TRBV7-2
clone_size: few
cdr3_length: 13

cdr3_aa: ATKLSGGGYQPQH
v_call: TRBV19
clone_size: .
cdr3_length: 13

cdr3_aa: ASRIGGALNTEAF
v_call: TRBV27
clone_size: few
cdr3_length: 13

cdr3_aa: ASSSPGQGSYEQY
v_call: TRBV19
clone_size: .
cdr3_length: 13

cdr3_aa: ASSPFGQGDQPQH
v_call: TRBV27
clone_size: .
cdr3_length: 13

cdr3_aa: ASGEGGPYEQY
v_call: TRBV12-5
clone_size: .
cdr3_length: 11

cdr3_aa: SVISLSYGYT
v_call: TRBV29-1
clone_size: .
cdr3_length: 10

cdr3_aa: ASSQGGQGGNSPLH
v_call: TRBV3-1/TRBV3-2
clone_size: .
cdr3_length: 14

cdr3_aa: ASSIDPEHTGELF
v_call: TRBV19
clone_size: .
cdr3_length: 13

cdr3_aa: ASSPSRTGELF
v_call: TRBV7-8
clone_size: once
cdr3_length: 11

cdr3_aa: AIRTETGVATEAF
v_call: TRBV10-3
clone_size: .
cdr3_length: 13

cdr3_aa: ATGQNIGSNQPQH
v_call: TRBV10-3
clone_size: .
cdr3_length: 13

cdr3_aa: ASSPTSGTYNEQF
v_call: TRBV5-8
clone_size: .
cdr3_length: 13

cdr3_aa: ASSALIKDSNTEAF
v_call: TRBV6-4
clone_size: once
cdr3_length: 14

cdr3_aa: ASSPGTPQETQY
v_call: TRBV5-4
clone_size: .
cdr3_length: 12

cdr3_aa: ASSIQSGRYTEAF
v_call: TRBV6-5
clone_size: .
cdr3_length: 13

cdr3_aa: SVLILGTRDPQEQF
v_call: TRBV29-1
clone_size: .
cdr3_length: 14

cdr3_aa: ASSPGILNTEAF
v_call: TRBV5-5
clone_size: .
cdr3_length: 12

cdr3_aa: ASSSTGSSYEQY
v_call: TRBV19
clone_size: .
cdr3_length: 12

cdr3_aa: ASSSPSGGQETQY
v_call: TRBV2
clone_size: .
cdr3_length: 13

cdr3_aa: ASSPLWGPNTGELF
v_call: TRBV19
clone_size: few
cdr3_length: 14

cdr3_aa: ASSRPQGSSYNEQF
v_call: TRBV19
clone_size: .
cdr3_length: 14

cdr3_aa: AWRGRAQITEAF
v_call: TRBV30
clone_size: once
cdr3_length: 12

cdr3_aa: ASSFGLALYNEQF
v_call: TRBV7-3
clone_size: .
cdr3_length: 13

cdr3_aa: ASSDPGGDNEQF
v_call: TRBV10-1
clone_size: .
cdr3_length: 12

cdr3_aa: ASSLRDRDTEAF
v_call: TRBV5-8
clone_size: .
cdr3_length: 12